This TCR beta chain stems from a study of blood T cells in healthy people across ages. Germline loops: CDR1 SGHRS, CDR2 YFSETQ. The J segment lost 3 bases and the V segment lost 2 bases, leaving 2 bases of the junction unmatched. This CDR3 has 16 residues. Then a second PCR, running about 6 to 12 cycles, was carried out with a sample-barcoded 5' primer and a J-beta primer mix. TCRdb re-derived calls from the 5' RACE reads in MiXCR, one entry per CDR3 protein. The sample includes fewer than 1,200,000 distinct CDR3 sequences, around 25% of them seen just once. The same specimen was also included in a second study, on T cells of mothers and their children.

This receptor was taken from a girl aged 2 to 9 in good health. What was sequenced was blood. The rearrangement uses TRBV5-1 and TRBJ2-2; 12 bases line up with TRBD2. The CDR3 protein is CASSFGTSGHTGELFF. CDR3 in DNA: TGCGCCAGCAGCTTCGGGACTAGCGGGCACACCGGGGAGCTGTTTTTT.